A single sample gave rise to the 26 T cell receptor beta chains below, sequenced in a study of blood T cell repertoires in COVID-19. Profiling relied on immunoSEQ multiplex PCR, and the TCRdb table lists in-frame clones only, not all of them. The data show about 320,000 clones, 85% seen once. Sample: peripheral blood. These receptors all stem from a human donor in a cohort sampled during active COVID-19.

This clone has a handful of counts. The V call is TRBV30, the J call TRBJ1-1; 8 positions agree with TRBD1. The CDR3 is 14 amino acids. Germline CDR1 reads GTSNPN; CDR2 reads SVGIG (reference sequence). Losses at the gene ends were 3 bases for V and 5 bases for J; bases not matched to a gene: 8. CDR3 sequence: CAWRTQGARTEAFF. Here the CDR3 DNA reads TGTGCCTGGAGGACGCAGGGGGCGAGAACTGAAGCTTTCTTT.

This sequence joins TRBV10-1 and TRBJ2-5, with 10 bases identical to TRBD2. From germline, CDR1 is WNHNN and CDR2 SYGVQD (reference sequence). CDR3 length equals 15 residues. V shed 1 base, J shed 4 bases, and the junction held 3 bases outside the gene matches. The CDR3 DNA sequence: TGCGCCAGCAGTGAGTTGCTAGCGGGGGCAGAGACCCAGTACTTC. Residues: CASSELLAGAETQYF.

This sequence joins TRBV19 and TRBJ2-7; D is possibly TRBD1 (7 bases). CDR3 size: 14 residues. V was shortened by 4 bases and J by 3 bases, with 13 bases between the two germline ends. The germline V gene encodes CDR1 LNHDA and CDR2 SQIVND (reference sequence). CDR3 DNA: TGTGCCAGTAGTAGCAGGGGGGCTTTCTACGAGCAGTACTTC. Amino acid sequence: CASSSRGAFYEQYF.

The chain couples TRBV5-1 to TRBJ2-7, with a weak D call TRBD1 (5 bases). CDR1 and CDR2 (germline): SGHRS, YFSETQ. The CDR3 has 16 residues. Deletions cut 0 bases from V and 2 bases from J, with 15 bases between. The CDR3 bases are TGCGCCAGCAGCTTGGTTGGCCAGGGTAACACCTACGAGCAGTACTTC. Residues: CASSLVGQGNTYEQYF.

V is TRBV7-2 and J is TRBJ1-5; D may be TRBD1 (6 bases). There are 12 residues in the CDR3. Trimming took 5 bases from V and 4 from J, leaving 6 bases between them. Germline values: CDR1 SGHTA, CDR2 FQGNSA. The DNA for the CDR3 is TGTGCCAGCAGCGGACAGAATCAGCCCCAGCATTTT. Its protein product is CASSGQNQPQHF.

V and J are TRBV10-1 and TRBJ2-7; TRBD1 agrees at 7 bases. Unmatched junction bases numbered 6, after V lost 4 bases and J lost 0 bases. Germline assignment: CDR1 WNHNN and CDR2 SYGVQD (reference sequence). The CDR3 is 15 residues long. CDR3 DNA sequence: TGCGCCAGCAGTGTTGGAGACAGGGACTCCTACGAGCAGTACTTC. Translation: CASSVGDRDSYEQYF.

The CDR3 region is CATSRERSLYGYTF. In nucleotides, the CDR3 is TGTGCCACCAGCAGAGAACGGAGTTTATATGGCTACACCTTC. The chain combines TRBV15 with TRBJ1-2; D gene ambiguous. Germline CDR1 reads LNHNV; CDR2 reads YYDKDF (reference sequence). The CDR3 runs to 14 residues. Between the trimmed V and J ends, which lost 0 bases and 5 bases, there was a span of 10 bases.

The rearrangement joins TRBV4-1 to TRBJ1-1; possibly TRBD1 for D (6 bases). The CDR3 is made up of 16 amino acids. The V end lost 4 bases, the J end lost 4 bases, and 19 bases lay between the germline ends. Germline values: CDR1 MGHRA, CDR2 YSYEKL. The CDR3 loop is CASSPRQAVRGTEAFF. The CDR3 DNA follows: TGCGCCAGCAGCCCCCGACAGGCGGTTAGGGGCACTGAAGCTTTCTTT.

CDR3 sequence: CATVQGLLKEKLFF. The CDR3 DNA sequence: TGTGCCACCGTTCAGGGCCTCCTGAAGGAAAAACTGTTTTTT. The chain has TRBV6-5 and TRBJ1-4, with a weak D call TRBD1 (5 bases). V dropped 10 bases and J dropped 8 bases, with 20 bases sitting between them. This CDR3 comprises 14 residues. Germline-derived CDR1 and CDR2 are MNHEY and SVGAGI.

The chain combines TRBV2 with TRBJ1-4; D unresolved. This CDR3 is built from 11 residues. Germline V lookup: CDR1 SNHLY, CDR2 FYNNEI. V shed 2 bases and J shed 14 bases, with 9 bases lying between them. The CDR3, as DNA: TGTGCCAGCAGTGAACCCCCGGGGCTGTTTTTT. It translates to CASSEPPGLFF.

This chain connects TRBV12-5 to TRBJ1-1; 8 nucleotides line up with TRBD1. From germline, CDR1 is LGHNT and CDR2 FRNRAP. The CDR3 contains 17 residues. V lost 1 base, J lost 2 bases, and 9 bases stayed unmatched. The CDR3 spells CASGLAWTGKLNTEAFF. DNA of the CDR3: TGTGCTAGTGGTTTGGCATGGACAGGGAAATTAAACACTGAAGCTTTCTTT.

The chain uses TRBV5-1 and TRBJ2-7; D not resolved. Germline values: CDR1 SGHRS, CDR2 YFSETQ. The length of the CDR3 is 12 residues. Trimming shortened V by 5 bases and J by 1 base, and 7 bases separated the two germline ends. Here the CDR3 reads CASRKESYEQYF. Written as DNA, the CDR3 is TGCGCCAGCAGAAAAGAGTCCTACGAGCAGTACTTC.

The V gene is TRBV5-1, the J gene TRBJ2-3, with 7 bases fitting TRBD1. CDR3 length: 14 residues. Germline loops: CDR1 SGHRS, CDR2 YFSETQ. V trimming: 4 bases; J trimming: 5 bases; junction bases outside the gene matches: 7. CDR3 bases: TGCGCCAGCAGCCCAGGGGGAGAGGGAGATACGCAGTATTTT. It is translated as CASSPGGEGDTQYF. The variable domain in full, completed from reference TRBV5-1 and TRBJ2-3, reads KAGVTQTPRYLIKTRGQQVTLSCSPISGHRSVSWYQQTPGQGLQFLFEYFSETQRNKGNFPGRFSGRQFSNSRSEMNVSTLELGDSALYLCASSPGGEGDTQYFGPGTRLTVL.

As to this clone: The CDR3 ends on some other residue instead of the conserved phenylalanine or tryptophan, so this is likely a read error. The limits of the CDR3 on the DNA are not certain, so only TCRdb's listed CDR3 is given. The V and J genes are TRBV6-5 and TRBJ1-2; the D call in the table, TRBD1, was not verified against the DNA. Germline assignment: CDR1 MNHEY and CDR2 SVGAGI. The CDR3 spans 15 amino acids, including both terminal residues. The CDR3 reads CASSSGSISHRWARL.

The gene calls are TRBV6-5 and TRBJ1-1; no firm D call. V lost 6 bases to trimming and J lost 11 bases, with 13 bases between them. CDR3 length: 11 amino acids. Per germline, CDR1 MNHEY and CDR2 SVGAGI. The CDR3 sequence: CASSYGGEAFF. The CDR3 nucleotides are TGTGCCAGCAGCTACGGAGGAGAGGCTTTCTTT.

A single count supports this clone. The J gene is TRBJ1-2, the V gene TRBV5-1; D is possibly TRBD1 (5 bases). The CDR3 runs 13 residues. The germline CDR1 and CDR2 sequences are SGHRS and YFSETQ. Trimming left V 1 base short and J 2 bases short, with 6 bases between. CDR3: CASSLNRNYGYTF. The CDR3 nucleotides read TGCGCCAGCAGCTTGAACAGGAACTATGGCTACACCTTC. Looking up the rest from reference TRBV5-1 and TRBJ1-2 gives the full variable domain: KAGVTQTPRYLIKTRGQQVTLSCSPISGHRSVSWYQQTPGQGLQFLFEYFSETQRNKGNFPGRFSGRQFSNSRSEMNVSTLELGDSALYLCASSLNRNYGYTFGSGTRLTVV.

The CDR3 coding sequence is TGTGCCAGTAGTACTAGCGGGGCCCCGGAGACCCAGTACTTC. The encoded protein is CASSTSGAPETQYF. The chain carries TRBV19 and TRBJ2-5, with 9 bases aligning to TRBD2. This CDR3 comprises 14 residues. Germline CDR1 reads LNHDA; CDR2 reads SQIVND (reference sequence). V dropped 4 bases and J dropped 5; count of bases not matched to a gene: 5.

The table lists this clone with a count of one. V is TRBV10-3 and J is TRBJ1-4, with D hard to call. V shed 4 bases and J shed 6 bases, with 12 bases lying between them. Germline V gives CDR1 ENHRY, CDR2 SYGVKD. The CDR3 runs to 14 residues. Written as DNA, the CDR3 is TGTGCCATCAGTGGTCGGGGATTAGATGAAAAACTGTTTTTT. Encoded protein: CAISGRGLDEKLFF.

The table lists this clone with a count of one. The V call is TRBV7-2, the J call TRBJ1-6; unclear D gene. Germline V gene data show CDR1 as SGHTA and CDR2 as FQGNSA. The V gene lost 5 bases and the J gene lost 6 bases, with 14 bases spanning the gap. CDR3 length: 15 amino acids. In nucleotides, the CDR3 is TGTGCCAGCAGCCCCCGAGGGCCCGTTAATTCACCCCTCCACTTT. It encodes CASSPRGPVNSPLHF.

The chain joins TRBV24-1 to TRBJ2-2, with no clear D. Germline V gene lookup returns CDR1 KGHDR and CDR2 SFDVKD. This CDR3 has 13 amino acids. The V end lost 7 bases, the J end lost 5 bases, and 10 bases lay between the germline ends. This CDR3 is CATSLLPTGELFF. CDR3 bases: TGTGCCACCAGCCTACTACCGACCGGGGAGCTGTTTTTT.

V is TRBV18 and J is TRBJ2-7; D perhaps matches TRBD1 (6 bases). CDR1 KGHSH and CDR2 LQKENI come from the germline V gene. The germline V and J ends were trimmed by 6 bases and 0 bases, with 18 bases remaining between them. CDR3 size: 16 residues. The CDR3 DNA follows: TGTGCCAGCTCTCCTACCGTGACAGGCAGCTCCTACGAGCAGTACTTC. Amino acid sequence: CASSPTVTGSSYEQYF.

The gene calls are TRBV5-1 and TRBJ2-1; a weak D match, TRBD1 (7 bases). V lost 7 bases and J lost 2, with 13 bases in between. Germline lookup yields CDR1 SGHRS and CDR2 YFSETQ. The CDR3 runs 14 residues. In nucleotides, the CDR3 is TGCGCCAGCGGCGGGACAGAGCCCTACAATGAGCAGTTCTTC. It specifies CASGGTEPYNEQFF.

Concerning this clone: The junction and the germline gene differ at one end; a read error may be behind it. The V gene is TRBV11-3, the J gene TRBJ2-2; possibly TRBD2 for D (5 bases). CDR3 length: 16 residues. CDR1 and CDR2 from the germline V gene are SGHNT and YENEEA. Here the CDR3 DNA reads TGTGCCAGCAGCTTATGGTTCTGGGGTGAACACCGGGGAGCTGTTTTT. Translated, it gives CASSLWFWGEHRGAVF.

The CDR3 region is CASSPNGGQGRFAYNSPLHF. In DNA form, the CDR3 reads TGTGCCAGTAGTCCCAATGGGGGACAGGGGAGGTTCGCCTATAATTCACCCCTCCACTTT. The chain combines TRBV19 with TRBJ1-6, with 10 bases matching TRBD1. This CDR3 is built from 20 residues. In germline, CDR1 is LNHDA, CDR2 SQIVND (reference sequence). Unmatched junction bases numbered 15, after V lost 5 bases and J lost 2 bases.

V gene TRBV24-1 combines with J gene TRBJ2-5; 7 bases are a match to TRBD2. This CDR3 spans 17 amino acids. In germline, CDR1 is KGHDR, CDR2 SFDVKD. The V and J ends lost 3 bases and 2 bases, in that order; junction bases with no gene match: 11. The DNA for the CDR3 is TGTGCCACCAGTGATGCTGCCTCGGGGGGTATGCAAGAGACCCAGTACTTC. It translates to CATSDAASGGMQETQYF.

For the CDR3, the DNA is TGCGCCAGCAGCTTGCGGCCAGGTCCTGGCTACACCTTC. This gives the protein CASSLRPGPGYTF. The chain employs TRBV5-1 and TRBJ1-2; D gene ambiguous. The CDR3 runs 13 residues. V shed 1 base and J shed 7 bases, with 11 bases lying between them. Germline V gene sequence: CDR1 SGHRS, CDR2 YFSETQ.